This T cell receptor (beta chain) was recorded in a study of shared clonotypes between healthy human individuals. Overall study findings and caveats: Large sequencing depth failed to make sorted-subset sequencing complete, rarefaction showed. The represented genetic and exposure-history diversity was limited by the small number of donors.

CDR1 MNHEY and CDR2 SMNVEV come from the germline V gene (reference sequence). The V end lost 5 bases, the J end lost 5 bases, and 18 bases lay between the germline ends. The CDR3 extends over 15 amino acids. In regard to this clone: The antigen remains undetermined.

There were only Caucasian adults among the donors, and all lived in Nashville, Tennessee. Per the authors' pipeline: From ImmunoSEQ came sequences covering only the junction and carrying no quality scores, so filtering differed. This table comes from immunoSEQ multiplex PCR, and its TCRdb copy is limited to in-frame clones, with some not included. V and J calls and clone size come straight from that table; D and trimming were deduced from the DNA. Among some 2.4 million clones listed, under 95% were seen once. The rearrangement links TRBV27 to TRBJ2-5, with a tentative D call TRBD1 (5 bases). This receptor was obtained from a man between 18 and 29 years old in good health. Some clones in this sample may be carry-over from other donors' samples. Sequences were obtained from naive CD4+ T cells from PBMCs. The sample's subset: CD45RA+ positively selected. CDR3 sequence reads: CASSKTVSGRETQYF. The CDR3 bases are TGTGCCAGCAGTAAAACGGTCTCAGGGCGCGAGACCCAGTACTTC.